Shown below are 32 T cell receptor beta chains from a single sample sequenced in a study of T cells expressing NK-cell markers. Using the 5' RACE reads, TCRdb records one entry per CDR3 protein without DNA. The sample includes 300,000 to 500,000 distinct CDR3 sequences. The source material was blood T cells: a sorted CD56 or NKG2C T cell subset, CD4+ or CD8+ T cells, or bulk PBMC T cells (not recorded which). These receptors originate from a woman between 45 and 65 years old in good health.

V is TRBV4-1 and J is TRBJ2-4; lacking DNA, the TRBD2 call made by TCRdb goes unchecked. The CDR3 spans 18 residues. Germline CDR1 and CDR2: MGHRA and YSYEKL. The CDR3 loop is CASSQVGPERLAKNIQYF.

This CDR3 reads CASSRTGLRVAGGFF. The chain couples TRBV12-3 or TRBV12-4 to TRBJ2-1; absent DNA, TCRdb's TRBD2 call cannot be checked. The CDR3 extends over 15 amino acids.

The chain links TRBV28 to TRBJ2-3; lacking DNA, the TRBD2 call made by TCRdb goes unchecked. The CDR3 has 16 amino acids. Per the germline V gene, CDR1 is MDHEN and CDR2 is SYDVKM. The chain's CDR3 is CASEAGEDPRADTQYF.

This chain joins TRBV12-3 or TRBV12-4 and TRBJ2-5; with no DNA, the TCRdb D assignment of TRBD1 cannot be verified. CDR3 length: 16 residues. The CDR3 region is CASSLSVSDTQETQYF.

The V gene is TRBV2, the J gene TRBJ2-2; TCRdb picks TRBD1, but there is no DNA to check that call. CDR3 size: 15 residues. CDR1 and CDR2 from the germline V gene are SNHLY and FYNNEI. The CDR3 reads CASTPRTANTGELFF.

This rearrangement joins TRBV4-2 to TRBJ2-2; TCRdb outputs TRBD1, but without DNA this stays unchecked. The CDR3 covers 16 residues. Per germline, CDR1 LGHNA and CDR2 YNFKEQ. The CDR3 is CASSLTGTGIQGELFF.

The gene calls are TRBV18 and TRBJ1-1. Germline CDR1 and CDR2: KGHSH and LQKENI. The CDR3 totals 17 residues. CDR3 protein: CASSPVAGHVLNTEAFF.

J is TRBJ1-5 and V is TRBV5-5; TCRdb selects TRBD1, and the lack of DNA leaves this call unchecked. The CDR3 extends over 14 amino acids. Germline V gives CDR1 SGHKS, CDR2 YYEKEE (reference sequence). The CDR3: CAGQQDRDYQPQHF. The full variable domain, in which reference TRBV5-5 and TRBJ1-5 provide the parts outside the CDR3, is DAGVTQSPTHLIKTRGQQVTLRCSPISGHKSVSWYQQVLGQGPQFIFQYYEKEERGRGNFPDRFSARQFPNYSSELNVNALLLGDSALYLCAGQQDRDYQPQHFGDGTRLSIL.

The rearrangement links TRBV12-5 to TRBJ1-1. Germline loops: CDR1 LGHNT, CDR2 FRNRAP. The CDR3 consists of 12 residues. The CDR3 sequence: CASGPSDTEAFF.

The CDR3 protein is CATSETGTERGGQYF. The chain recombines TRBV24-1 with TRBJ2-5; TCRdb outputs TRBD1, but without DNA this stays unchecked. Germline V CDR1 and CDR2: KGHDR, SFDVKD. This CDR3 comprises 15 residues.

The chain uses TRBV12-3 or TRBV12-4 and TRBJ2-2; checking the TCRdb D call of TRBD1 is not possible without DNA. The CDR3 runs 15 residues. The CDR3: CASRKRQGVAGELFF.

The J gene is TRBJ2-5, the V gene TRBV4-1; TCRdb's D call, TRBD1, is unchecked because there is no DNA. Per the germline V gene, CDR1 is MGHRA and CDR2 is YSYEKL. The CDR3 has 16 residues. CDR3 region: CASSLSTGYYQETQYF.

The chain recombines TRBV5-1 with TRBJ2-5; the TCRdb call, TRBD2, lacks DNA for checking. Germline lookup yields CDR1 SGHRS and CDR2 YFSETQ. This CDR3 spans 17 amino acids. This CDR3 reads CASSLGLAGAVRETQYF. Full variable domain (missing parts from reference TRBV5-1 and TRBJ2-5): KAGVTQTPRYLIKTRGQQVTLSCSPISGHRSVSWYQQTPGQGLQFLFEYFSETQRNKGNFPGRFSGRQFSNSRSEMNVSTLELGDSALYLCASSLGLAGAVRETQYFGPGTRLLVL.

The V and J genes are TRBV5-1 and TRBJ2-1. CDR3 length: 12 residues. Per germline, CDR1 SGHRS and CDR2 YFSETQ. The CDR3 region is CASRRGVHEQFF.

The chain carries TRBV5-1 and TRBJ2-7; TCRdb's D gene call, TRBD1, goes unchecked for lack of DNA. Germline CDR1 SGHRS, CDR2 YFSETQ. CDR3 length: 14 residues. The CDR3 loop is CASSWTPGGDEQYF.

The chain joins TRBV21-1 to TRBJ2-7. TRBV21-1 is marked as a pseudogene. The CDR3 has 18 amino acids. The CDR3 loop reads CASSSVTVGRRISYEQYF.

The chain recombines TRBV10-2 with TRBJ2-2; the D call from TCRdb, TRBD2, cannot be confirmed without DNA. The CDR3 is 14 amino acids. From germline, CDR1 is WSHSY and CDR2 SAAADI. The CDR3 protein is CASSKRERTGELFF.

The CDR3 loop reads CASSWGRVGLSGEQFF. The rearrangement uses TRBV12-3 or TRBV12-4 and TRBJ2-1; the D call of TRBD1 rests on TCRdb alone, since no DNA is present to check it. CDR3 length: 16 residues.

The chain joins TRBV7-9 to TRBJ2-3; TCRdb's assignment of TRBD1 cannot be checked, as there is no DNA. CDR1 is SEHNR and CDR2 is FQNEAQ in the germline V gene (reference sequence). The CDR3 spans 14 residues. The CDR3 region is CASSSRDPRDTQYF. The full variable domain, with the rest looked up from reference TRBV7-9 and TRBJ2-3, is DTGVSQNPRHKITKRGQNVTFRCDPISEHNRLYWYRQTLGQGPEFLTYFQNEAQLEKSRLLSDRFSAERPKGSFSTLEIQRTEQGDSAMYLCASSSRDPRDTQYFGPGTRLTVL.

V usage is TRBV12-3 or TRBV12-4 and J usage is TRBJ2-7; the TRBD2 assignment by TCRdb is unverifiable without DNA. The CDR3 is 14 residues long. Here the CDR3 reads CASSMTGRAIEQYF.

This rearrangement joins TRBV5-5 to TRBJ2-3. The V gene's germline CDR1 is SGHKS and CDR2 YYEKEE (reference sequence). This CDR3 comprises 11 residues. CDR3 sequence: CASSGIDTQYF.

V and J are TRBV7-9 and TRBJ1-1. This CDR3 spans 12 amino acids. Germline V lookup: CDR1 SEHNR, CDR2 FQNEAQ (reference sequence). The CDR3 here is CATQEWNTEAFF.

The chain recombines TRBV12-3 or TRBV12-4 with TRBJ2-4; the D call of TRBD2 rests on TCRdb alone, since no DNA is present to check it. There are 13 residues in the CDR3. CDR3 protein: CASSPPGLARQYF.

The chain combines TRBV20-1 with TRBJ2-7; TCRdb selects TRBD2, and the lack of DNA leaves this call unchecked. CDR3 length: 16 amino acids. From germline, CDR1 is DFQATT and CDR2 SNEGSKA (reference sequence). The CDR3 region is CSARALAGGHSYEQYF.

This rearrangement joins TRBV25-1 to TRBJ2-3. Germline V lookup: CDR1 MGHDK, CDR2 SYGVNS. The CDR3 is made up of 14 amino acids. CDR3 amino acids: CASSGPTIADTQYF.

This chain uses TRBV18 with TRBJ2-1; TCRdb names TRBD1, which stays unverified in the absence of DNA. Germline assignment: CDR1 KGHSH and CDR2 LQKENI. The CDR3 runs 16 residues. CDR3 region: CASSPDGASSYNEQFF.

V gene TRBV3-1 combines with J gene TRBJ2-1; there is no DNA to check the TCRdb D call of TRBD2. Germline lookup yields CDR1 LGHDT and CDR2 YNNKEL (reference sequence). The CDR3 sequence is 14 residues long. This chain's CDR3 is CASSQAGGNNEQFF.

The chain is built from TRBV4-1 and TRBJ1-2. CDR1 MGHRA and CDR2 YSYEKL come from the germline V gene. This CDR3 has 16 amino acids. This CDR3 is CASSQDQIRANYGYTF.

V and J are TRBV27 and TRBJ2-1; with no DNA, the TCRdb D assignment of TRBD1 cannot be verified. Germline values: CDR1 MNHEY, CDR2 SMNVEV (reference sequence). The CDR3 extends over 14 amino acids. The CDR3 sequence is CASSLWRGADEQFF.

The V gene is TRBV24-1, the J gene TRBJ2-2; absent DNA, TCRdb's TRBD1 call cannot be checked. The V gene's germline CDR1 is KGHDR and CDR2 SFDVKD. The CDR3 has 14 residues. Here the CDR3 reads CATAGGGATGELFF.

V usage is TRBV3-1 and J usage is TRBJ1-1; TCRdb's D call, TRBD1, is unchecked because there is no DNA. In germline, CDR1 is LGHDT, CDR2 YNNKEL (reference sequence). The CDR3 sequence is 15 residues long. This CDR3 reads CASSPTGVANTEAFF. The full variable domain, with the rest looked up from reference TRBV3-1 and TRBJ1-1, is DTAVSQTPKYLVTQMGNDKSIKCEQNLGHDTMYWYKQDSKKFLKIMFSYNNKELIINETVPNRFSPKSPDKAHLNLHINSLELGDSAVYFCASSPTGVANTEAFFGQGTRLTVV.

V usage is TRBV29-1 and J usage is TRBJ2-7; no DNA is available, so the TRBD2 call from TCRdb remains unchecked. The CDR3 runs to 13 residues. Per germline, CDR1 SQVTM and CDR2 ANQGSEA. The CDR3 protein is CSVDGPSSYEQYF.